The entry below describes one T cell receptor (beta chain). The antigen remains unidentified. Deletions cut 5 bases from V and 6 bases from J, with 11 bases between. Germline V lookup: CDR1 DFQATT, CDR2 SNEGSKA (reference sequence). The CDR3 is made up of 11 amino acids. The data were taken from a study of T cell responses to AZD1222 COVID-19 vaccine. Study-wide findings and caveats: Repertoires were collected only later (after the peak T cell response had occurred). Recipients of AZD1222 seropositive at baseline numbered only 5 or 6. Spike-specific TCR breadth rose after two AZD1222 doses, and depth rose as well. Clonal diversity was possibly underestimated, and the donors were mostly white British, with more females.

This table comes from immunoSEQ multiplex PCR, and its TCRdb copy is limited to in-frame clones, with some not included. The data contain roughly 140,000 clones, 70% to 90% of them seen just once; the ten biggest clones take up about 3.1%. This clonotype originated in an adult who received the AZD1222 COVID-19 vaccine. The chain joins TRBV20-1 to TRBJ2-7; D remains ambiguous. The sample consisted of peripheral blood, taken 28 days after the second AZD1222 dose. This CDR3 reads CSAGSFGEQYF. CDR3 bases: TGCAGTGCTGGCTCGTTCGGCGAGCAGTACTTC.